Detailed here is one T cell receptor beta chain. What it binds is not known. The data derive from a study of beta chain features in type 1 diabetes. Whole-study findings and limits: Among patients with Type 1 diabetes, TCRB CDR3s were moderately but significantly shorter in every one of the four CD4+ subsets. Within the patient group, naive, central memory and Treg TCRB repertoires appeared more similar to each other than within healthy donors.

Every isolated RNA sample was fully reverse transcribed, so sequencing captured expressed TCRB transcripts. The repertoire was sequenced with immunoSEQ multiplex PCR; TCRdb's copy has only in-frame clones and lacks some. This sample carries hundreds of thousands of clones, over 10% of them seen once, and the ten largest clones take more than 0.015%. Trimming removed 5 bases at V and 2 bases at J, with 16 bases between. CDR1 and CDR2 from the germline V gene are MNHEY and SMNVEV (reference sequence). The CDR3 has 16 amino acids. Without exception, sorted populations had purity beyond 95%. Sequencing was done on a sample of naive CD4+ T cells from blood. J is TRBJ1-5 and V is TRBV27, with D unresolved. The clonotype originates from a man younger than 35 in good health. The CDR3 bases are TGTGCCAGCAGTCCAGAGACACTGGTGGGCAATCAGCCCCAGCATTTT. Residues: CASSPETLVGNQPQHF.